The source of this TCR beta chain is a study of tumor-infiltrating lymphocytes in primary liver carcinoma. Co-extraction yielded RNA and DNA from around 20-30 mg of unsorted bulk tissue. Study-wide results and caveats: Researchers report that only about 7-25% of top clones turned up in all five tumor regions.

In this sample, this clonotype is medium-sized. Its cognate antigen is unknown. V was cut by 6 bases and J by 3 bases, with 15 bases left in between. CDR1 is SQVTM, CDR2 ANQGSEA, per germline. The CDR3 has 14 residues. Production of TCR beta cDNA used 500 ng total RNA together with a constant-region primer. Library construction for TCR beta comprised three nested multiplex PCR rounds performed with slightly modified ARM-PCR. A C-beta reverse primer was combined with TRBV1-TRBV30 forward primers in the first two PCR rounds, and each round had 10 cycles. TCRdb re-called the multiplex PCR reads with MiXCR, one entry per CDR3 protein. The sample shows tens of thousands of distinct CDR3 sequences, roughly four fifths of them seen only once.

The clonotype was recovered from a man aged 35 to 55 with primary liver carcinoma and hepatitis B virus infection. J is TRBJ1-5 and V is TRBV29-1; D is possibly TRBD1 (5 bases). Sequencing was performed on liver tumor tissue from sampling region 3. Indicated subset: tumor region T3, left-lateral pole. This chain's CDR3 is CSVRAGGFNQPQHF. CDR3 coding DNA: TGCAGCGTGAGAGCCGGGGGTTTCAATCAGCCCCAGCATTTT.